This is a list of T cell receptor beta chains from one sample in a study of follicular helper T cells after annual influenza vaccination. Sequencing used immunoSEQ multiplex PCR; TCRdb keeps in-frame clones, though not all of them. The top ten clones hold approximately 1% of a sample with about 11,000 clones, around 85% of them seen once. Source: CXCR5- memory CD4+ T cells sorted from blood, taken 6 weeks after influenza vaccination. Source of these receptors: an adult who received the influenza vaccine. The CDR3 runs from the conserved cysteine through the conserved F or W.

v_call: TRBV7-2
cdr3_aa: CASSPSASLVYEQYF

v_call: TRBV7-3
cdr3_aa: CASRQGPNTEAFF

v_call: TRBV11-2
cdr3_aa: CASSRGLLNNEQFF

v_call: TRBV28
cdr3_aa: CASSLSGTAYGYEQYF

v_call: TRBV10-3
cdr3_aa: CAIREYYNEQFF

v_call: TRBV7-8
cdr3_aa: CASSSTTVQRNEQFF

v_call: TRBV7-8
cdr3_aa: CASSTSGTPIRDQYF

v_call: TRBV7-2
cdr3_aa: CASSLRQGPSTDTQYF

v_call: TRBV9
cdr3_aa: CASSGGGGRETQYF

v_call: TRBV7-9
cdr3_aa: CASSFGLAGAEKYNEQFF

v_call: TRBV7-6
cdr3_aa: CASSALLATQETQYF

v_call: TRBV5-4
cdr3_aa: CASSLDDRPQETQYF

v_call: TRBV2
cdr3_aa: CASGGLSPTDTQYF

v_call: TRBV5-6
cdr3_aa: CASSFGVPTQYF

v_call: TRBV18
cdr3_aa: CASSPTSGGLRTDTQYF

v_call: TRBV18
cdr3_aa: CASSPAGIRGEQYF

v_call: TRBV18
cdr3_aa: CASSPRQGVETQYF

v_call: TRBV9
cdr3_aa: CASSVGGPSTDTQYF

v_call: TRBV10-3
cdr3_aa: CAISDLREVSSEQYF

v_call: TRBV2
cdr3_aa: CASSGTGTDPIRAQHF

v_call: TRBV4-2
cdr3_aa: CASSQQAGGITGELFF

v_call: TRBV7-7
cdr3_aa: CASSSSGASGGTQYF

v_call: TRBV12-5
cdr3_aa: CASGPSGANVLTF

v_call: TRBV6-1
cdr3_aa: CASSGDGTGGSGANVLTF

v_call: TRBV10-3
cdr3_aa: CAISESTLRVARGGYTF